Presented here are 21 T cell receptor beta chains from one specimen sequenced in a study of blood T cell repertoires in COVID-19. Produced via immunoSEQ multiplex PCR; TCRdb's table is partial and in-frame only. The sample records under 75,000 clones, about 90% being singletons. Sequencing input: peripheral blood. The source is a man in his 60s with active COVID-19.

This clone came up once. The genes are TRBV28 and TRBJ2-7, with TRBD1 matching over 8 bases. V shed 5 bases and J 3 bases; nucleotides not matched to a gene: 6. Germline V gene data show CDR1 as MDHEN and CDR2 as SYDVKM. This CDR3 is built from 14 residues. The CDR3 region is CASSPLDRDYEQYF. The DNA for the CDR3 is TGTGCCAGCAGTCCGCTGGACAGGGACTACGAGCAGTACTTC.

This chain uses TRBV5-1 with TRBJ2-1; TRBD1 matches 10 bases. Losses at the gene ends were 1 base for V and 5 bases for J; bases not matched to a gene: 3. Germline V gene sequence: CDR1 SGHRS, CDR2 YFSETQ. This CDR3 contains 15 residues. The CDR3 nucleotides are TGCGCCAGCAGCTTGTGGGGGACAGGGGACAATGAGCAGTTCTTC. Residues: CASSLWGTGDNEQFF. Using reference TRBV5-1 and TRBJ2-1 for the parts outside the CDR3, the full variable domain is KAGVTQTPRYLIKTRGQQVTLSCSPISGHRSVSWYQQTPGQGLQFLFEYFSETQRNKGNFPGRFSGRQFSNSRSEMNVSTLELGDSALYLCASSLWGTGDNEQFFGPGTRLTVL.

This chain connects TRBV6-5 to TRBJ1-2; 7 bases agree with TRBD1. V lost 6 bases, J lost 3 bases, and 4 bases stayed unmatched. Germline V gives CDR1 MNHEY, CDR2 SVGAGI. This CDR3 contains 13 residues. The CDR3 spells CASRVGQYYGYTF. CDR3 nucleotides: TGTGCCAGCAGGGTGGGACAGTACTATGGCTACACCTTC.

The chain is built from TRBV10-3 and TRBJ2-6; D gene uncertain. The V and J ends lost 10 bases and 4 bases respectively, with 8 bases between them. Germline values: CDR1 ENHRY, CDR2 SYGVKD. The CDR3 covers 12 residues. As DNA, the CDR3 is TGTGCCAGCCAACAGGGGGCCAACGTCCTGACTTTC. Encoded protein: CASQQGANVLTF.

This chain joins TRBV6-2 or TRBV6-3 and TRBJ2-1, with 10 positions matching TRBD2. CDR3 length: 15 residues. The germline gives CDR1 MNHEY, CDR2 SVGEGT. J gave up 6 bases and V 4 bases, and 6 bases lay outside the gene matches. Here the CDR3 reads CASSLPGLAFNEQFF. The DNA for the CDR3 is TGTGCCAGCAGTTTACCGGGACTAGCGTTCAATGAGCAGTTCTTC.

The V and J genes are TRBV21-1 and TRBJ1-1; the D call in the table, TRBD1, was not verified against the DNA. TRBV21-1 is marked as a pseudogene. The CDR3 is made up of 17 amino acids. CDR3 in DNA: TGTGCCAGCAGCAAAGGGGTGGACAGGGGGGGGAACACTGAAGCTTTCTTT. This sequence encodes CASSKGVDRGGNTEAFF.

This rearrangement joins TRBV5-4 to TRBJ2-1, with 9 bases matching TRBD2. From germline, CDR1 is SGHNT and CDR2 YYREEE (reference sequence). The J segment lost 8 bases and the V segment lost 4 bases, leaving 7 bases of the junction unmatched. CDR3 length equals 14 residues. CDR3 nucleotide sequence: TGTGCCAGCAGCCTGCGGGGGGGCACATATGAGCAGTTCTTC. The encoded protein is CASSLRGGTYEQFF. The full variable domain, completed using reference TRBV5-4 and TRBJ2-1, is ETGVTQSPTHLIKTRGQQVTLRCSSQSGHNTVSWYQQALGQGPQFIFQYYREEENGRGNFPPRFSGLQFPNYSSELNVNALELDDSALYLCASSLRGGTYEQFFGPGTRLTVL.

The chain carries TRBV4-1 and TRBJ2-3, with 7 bases identical to TRBD2. This CDR3 region has 15 residues. Per the germline V gene, CDR1 is MGHRA and CDR2 is YSYEKL. V gave up 1 base and J gave up 5 bases; unmatched junction bases: 6. The CDR3 region is CASSQGGLPKDTQYF. The CDR3 bases are TGCGCCAGCAGCCAAGGGGGACTACCCAAAGATACGCAGTATTTT.

CDR3 region: CASSEMGTKYIQYF. CDR3 DNA sequence: TGTGCCAGCAGTGAGATGGGGACTAAGTATATTCAGTACTTC. This chain uses TRBV2 with TRBJ2-4; the match to TRBD2 covers 7 bases. This CDR3 spans 14 amino acids. CDR1 is SNHLY and CDR2 is FYNNEI in the germline V gene. Trimming cost V 3 bases and J 10 bases; bases outside gene matches: 9. Complete variable domain (other parts from reference TRBV2 and TRBJ2-4): EPEVTQTPSHQVTQMGQEVILRCVPISNHLYFYWYRQILGQKVEFLVSFYNNEISEKSEIFDDQFSVERPDGSNFTLKIRSTKLEDSAMYFCASSEMGTKYIQYFGAGTRLSVL.

V gene TRBV7-8 combines with J gene TRBJ2-1, with a possible D match to TRBD2 (7 bases). CDR1 SGHVS and CDR2 FQNEAQ come from the germline V gene. V dropped 1 base and J dropped 7 bases, with 17 bases sitting between them. The CDR3 spans 16 residues. CDR3 in DNA: TGTGCCAGCAGCTTAGGAGGGGGGGGGCCGGAGAATGAGCAGTTCTTC. It encodes CASSLGGGGPENEQFF. Complete variable domain (other parts from reference TRBV7-8 and TRBJ2-1): GAGVSQSPRYKVAKRGQDVALRCDPISGHVSLFWYQQALGQGPEFLTYFQNEAQLDKSGLPSDRFFAERPEGSVSTLKIQRTQQEDSAVYLCASSLGGGGPENEQFFGPGTRLTVL.

The chain couples TRBV19 to TRBJ2-1, with 8 bases matching TRBD1. The CDR3 runs 15 residues. J lost 1 base, V lost 9 bases, and 8 bases had no gene match. CDR1 is LNHDA and CDR2 is SQIVND in the germline V gene (reference sequence). This chain's CDR3 is CASAQTGVSYNEQFF. CDR3 nucleotide sequence: TGTGCCAGCGCCCAGACAGGGGTATCCTACAATGAGCAGTTCTTC. The full variable domain, with the rest looked up from reference TRBV19 and TRBJ2-1, is DGGITQSPKYLFRKEGQNVTLSCEQNLNHDAMYWYRQDPGQGLRLIYYSQIVNDFQKGDIAEGYSVSREKKESFPLTVTSAQKNPTAFYLCASAQTGVSYNEQFFGPGTRLTVL.

The chain links TRBV5-1 to TRBJ2-2; D remains ambiguous. V lost 1 base, J lost 0 bases, and 7 bases lay in between. CDR3 length equals 15 residues. CDR1 is SGHRS, CDR2 YFSETQ, per germline. CDR3 DNA: TGCGCCAGCAGCTTGACACCCACGAACACCGGGGAGCTGTTTTTT. As protein: CASSLTPTNTGELFF.

The sample holds a few counts of this clone. The chain is built from TRBV24-1 and TRBJ1-2; TRBD1 matches at 9 bases. The CDR3 contains 15 residues. Germline CDR1 reads KGHDR; CDR2 reads SFDVKD. With V trimmed by 2 bases and J by 8 bases, 8 bases remained unmatched. CDR3 in DNA: TGTGCCACCAGTGATTCCCCGGGACAGGGACAGGGCTACACCTTC. Protein: CATSDSPGQGQGYTF.

This clone was detected once. The chain uses TRBV2 and TRBJ1-2; D gene ambiguous. The length of the CDR3 is 14 residues. The V and J ends lost 4 bases and 5 bases respectively, with 14 bases between them. The germline V gene encodes CDR1 SNHLY and CDR2 FYNNEI. The CDR3 region has the DNA TGTGCCAGCAGTGCCTCAACAGATTTTTATGGCTACACCTTC. Translating gives CASSASTDFYGYTF.

The gene calls are TRBV19 and TRBJ2-3; possibly TRBD2 for D (6 bases). Germline V gene data show CDR1 as LNHDA and CDR2 as SQIVND (reference sequence). The CDR3 contains 15 residues. Trimming removed 5 bases from V and 2 bases from J, with 14 bases in between. This CDR3 reads CASSLLASATDTQYF. The CDR3 bases are TGTGCCAGTAGTTTACTAGCCAGTGCCACAGATACGCAGTATTTT.

CDR3 sequence (DNA): TGTGCCAGCACCCGACCGGGGTCGAACACTGAAGCTTTCTTT. Translation gives CASTRPGSNTEAFF. The V call is TRBV28, the J call TRBJ1-1; no definite D call. Per the germline V gene, CDR1 is MDHEN and CDR2 is SYDVKM. V was clipped by 7 bases and J by 1 base, with 13 bases between them. The CDR3 has 14 amino acids.

The J gene is TRBJ1-1, the V gene TRBV28; no clear D. The CDR3 runs to 12 residues. The ends were cut back, 6 bases at V and 8 bases at J, with 13 bases in the middle. Per germline, CDR1 MDHEN and CDR2 SYDVKM. CDR3 nucleotides: TGTGCCAGCAGGACACCGGGAGGCGAAGCTTTCTTT. Translation gives CASRTPGGEAFF.

The chain carries TRBV7-3 and TRBJ2-1; D ambiguous. The CDR3 has 14 amino acids. Per germline, CDR1 SGHTA and CDR2 FQGTGA. Trimming stripped 1 base from V and 7 bases from J, with 11 bases between. CDR3 coding DNA: TGTGCCAGCAGCTTAAGCTCCCGAGCAAATGAGCAGTTCTTC. It specifies CASSLSSRANEQFF. The full variable domain, completed using reference TRBV7-3 and TRBJ2-1, is GAGVSQTPSNKVTEKGKYVELRCDPISGHTALYWYRQSLGQGPEFLIYFQGTGAADDSGLPNDRFFAVRPEGSVSTLKIQRTERGDSAVYLCASSLSSRANEQFFGPGTRLTVL.

The chain combines TRBV30 with TRBJ2-5; D gene unclear. CDR3 length: 11 amino acids. The V gene lost 4 bases and the J gene lost 3 bases, with 6 bases spanning the gap. Germline V gene data show CDR1 as GTSNPN and CDR2 as SVGIG (reference sequence). The CDR3 region has the DNA TGTGCCTGGACAGGAAAAGAGACCCAGTACTTC. Its translation: CAWTGKETQYF. Full variable domain (missing parts from reference TRBV30 and TRBJ2-5): SQTIHQWPATLVQPVGSPLSLECTVEGTSNPNLYWYRQAAGRGLQLLFYSVGIGQISSEVPQNLSASRPQDRQFILSSKKLLLSDSGFYLCAWTGKETQYFGPGTRLLVL.

The chain couples TRBV5-6 to TRBJ1-2, with D possibly TRBD1 on 5 matching bases. Trimming left V 2 bases short and J 5 bases short, with 7 bases between. The CDR3 consists of 12 residues. CDR1 SGHDT and CDR2 YYEEEE come from the germline V gene. CDR3 loop: CASSLQEYGYTF. The DNA for the CDR3 is TGTGCCAGCAGCTTACAGGAATATGGCTACACCTTC.

About this clone itself: Relative to the germline gene, one junction end is altered; a read error may explain this. This sample includes further DNA sequences coding for the same CDR3. V and J are TRBV6-4 and TRBJ2-1; no definite D call. CDR1 is MRHNA, CDR2 SNTAGT, per germline. This CDR3 is built from 12 residues. The CDR3 here is CASSVCEVEQFF. CDR3 coding DNA: TGTGCTAGCAGCGTTTGCGAGGTTGAGCAGTTCTTC.